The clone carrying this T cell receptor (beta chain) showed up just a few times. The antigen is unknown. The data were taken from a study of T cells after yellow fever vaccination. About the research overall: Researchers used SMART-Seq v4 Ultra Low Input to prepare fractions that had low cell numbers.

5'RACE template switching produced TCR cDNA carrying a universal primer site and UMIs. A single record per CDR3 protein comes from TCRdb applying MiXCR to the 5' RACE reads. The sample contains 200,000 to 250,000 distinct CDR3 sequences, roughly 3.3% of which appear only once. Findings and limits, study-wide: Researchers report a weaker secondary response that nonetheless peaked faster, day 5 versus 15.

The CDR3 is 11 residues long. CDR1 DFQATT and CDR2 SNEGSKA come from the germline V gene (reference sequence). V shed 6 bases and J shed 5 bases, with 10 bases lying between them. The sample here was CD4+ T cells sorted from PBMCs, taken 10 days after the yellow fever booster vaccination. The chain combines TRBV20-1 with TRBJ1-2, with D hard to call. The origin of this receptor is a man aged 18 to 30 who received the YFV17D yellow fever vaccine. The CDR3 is CSATTFYGYTF. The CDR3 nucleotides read TGCAGTGCCACAACCTTTTATGGCTACACCTTC.